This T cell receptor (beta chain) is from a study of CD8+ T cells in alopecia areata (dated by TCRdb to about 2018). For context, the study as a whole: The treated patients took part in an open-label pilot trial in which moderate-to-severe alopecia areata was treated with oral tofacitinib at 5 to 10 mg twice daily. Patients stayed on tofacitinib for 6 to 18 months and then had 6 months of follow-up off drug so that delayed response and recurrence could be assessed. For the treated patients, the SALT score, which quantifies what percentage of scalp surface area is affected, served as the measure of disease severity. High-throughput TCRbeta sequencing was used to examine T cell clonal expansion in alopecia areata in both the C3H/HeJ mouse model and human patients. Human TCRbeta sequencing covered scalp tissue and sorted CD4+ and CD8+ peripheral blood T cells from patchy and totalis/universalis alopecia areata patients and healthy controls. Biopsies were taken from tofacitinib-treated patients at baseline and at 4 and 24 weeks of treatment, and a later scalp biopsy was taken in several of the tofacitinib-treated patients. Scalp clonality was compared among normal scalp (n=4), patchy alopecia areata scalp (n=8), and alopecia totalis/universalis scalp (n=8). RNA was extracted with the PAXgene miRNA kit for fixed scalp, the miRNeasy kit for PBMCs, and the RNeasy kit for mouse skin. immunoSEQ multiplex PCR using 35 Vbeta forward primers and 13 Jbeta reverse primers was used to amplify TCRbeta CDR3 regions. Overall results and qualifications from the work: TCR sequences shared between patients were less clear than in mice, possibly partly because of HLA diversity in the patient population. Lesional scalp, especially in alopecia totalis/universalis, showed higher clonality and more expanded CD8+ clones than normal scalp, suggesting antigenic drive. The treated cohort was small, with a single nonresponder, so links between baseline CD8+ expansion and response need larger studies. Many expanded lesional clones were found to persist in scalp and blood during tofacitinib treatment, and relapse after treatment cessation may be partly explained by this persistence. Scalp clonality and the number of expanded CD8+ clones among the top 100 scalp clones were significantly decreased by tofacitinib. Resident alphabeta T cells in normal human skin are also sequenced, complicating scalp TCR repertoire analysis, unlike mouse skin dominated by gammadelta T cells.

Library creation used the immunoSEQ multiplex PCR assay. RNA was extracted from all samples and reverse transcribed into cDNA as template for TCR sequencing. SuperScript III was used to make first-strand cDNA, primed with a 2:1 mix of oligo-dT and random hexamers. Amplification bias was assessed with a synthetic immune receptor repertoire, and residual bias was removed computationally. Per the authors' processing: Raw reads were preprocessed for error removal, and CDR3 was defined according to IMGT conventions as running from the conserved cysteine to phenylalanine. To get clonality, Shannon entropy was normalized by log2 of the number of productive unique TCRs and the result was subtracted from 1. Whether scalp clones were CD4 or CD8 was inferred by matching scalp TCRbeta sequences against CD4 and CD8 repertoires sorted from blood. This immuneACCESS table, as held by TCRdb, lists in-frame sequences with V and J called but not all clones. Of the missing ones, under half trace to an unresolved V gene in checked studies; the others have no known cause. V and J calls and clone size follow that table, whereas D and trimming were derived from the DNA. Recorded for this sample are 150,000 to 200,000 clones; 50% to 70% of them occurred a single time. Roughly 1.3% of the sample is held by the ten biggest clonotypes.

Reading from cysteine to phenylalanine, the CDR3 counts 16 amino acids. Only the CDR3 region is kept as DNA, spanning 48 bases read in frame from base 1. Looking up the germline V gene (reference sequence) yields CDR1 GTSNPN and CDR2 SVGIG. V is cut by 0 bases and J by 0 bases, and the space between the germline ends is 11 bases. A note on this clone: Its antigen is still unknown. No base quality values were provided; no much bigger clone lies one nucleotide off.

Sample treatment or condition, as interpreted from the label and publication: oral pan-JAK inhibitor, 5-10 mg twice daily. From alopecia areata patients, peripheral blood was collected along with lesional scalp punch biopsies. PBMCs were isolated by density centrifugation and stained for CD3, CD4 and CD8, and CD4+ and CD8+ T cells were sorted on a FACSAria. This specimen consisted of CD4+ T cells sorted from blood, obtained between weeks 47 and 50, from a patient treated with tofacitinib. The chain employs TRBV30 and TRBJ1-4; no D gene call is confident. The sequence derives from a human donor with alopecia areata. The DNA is TGTGCCTGGAGTGTTACACGCGACACAACTAATGAAAAACTGTTTTTT. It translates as CAWSVTRDTTNEKLFF.